This TCR beta chain was sequenced in a study of vaccination effects on CD4 cells after COVID-19. Study background: About 2.2 million PBMC per well were cultured with 10 IU/ml IL-2 and roughly 9.9 ug/ml peptides.

Clones were read by immunoSEQ multiplex PCR, and TCRdb kept only the in-frame ones, dropping some. The sample consists of approximately 31,000 clones, around two thirds of them appearing once. This clone was seen more than once but under ten times. The antigen is not known. Study-wide results and caveats: Convalescent patients were scarce in the study, and it lacked early post-infection timepoints. Late in the post-vaccination period, infection-induced and vaccine-induced clones underwent marked clonal contraction.

With 0 bases removed from V and 14 bases from J, the gap between germline ends came to 12 bases. CDR1 and CDR2 from the germline V gene are SGHRS and YFSETQ. The CDR3 is made up of 13 amino acids. With more than 9 days of culture completed, CD4+ T cells were isolated. Vaccination of participants consisted of two doses of either the BNT162b2 or mRNA-1273 vaccine. A half-medium replacement with IL-2 medium was carried out on days 3 and 7. Sequenced material: CD4+ T cells from PBMCs cultured without peptide, taken after COVID-19 vaccination. This sequence originates from a human donor who received a COVID-19 vaccine. The V call is TRBV5-1, the J call TRBJ1-6; a weak D match, TRBD1 (6 bases). The DNA for the CDR3 is TGCGCCAGCAGCTTGGCGGACAGACTCTCCCTCCACTTT. It encodes CASSLADRLSLHF.